The clone carrying this T cell receptor beta chain was seen repeatedly, ten times or more. Via MiXCR, TCRdb re-called the RACE reads, giving one row per CDR3 protein. Of 50,000 to 65,000 distinct CDR3 sequences listed, approximately 10% are singletons. There are 16 residues in the CDR3. In germline, CDR1 is LNHDA, CDR2 SQIVND (reference sequence). Losses at the gene ends were 5 bases for V and 1 base for J; bases not matched to a gene: 4. This entry belongs to a study of human T cells and chemical hapten exposure. Time point defined: pre-sensitization, week 0. The treatment denotes: therapeutic diphenylcyclopropenone sensitization with weekly scalp DPC.

The sample here was whole blood, taken in connection with sensitization to the hapten diphenylcyclopropenone (DPC). V and J are TRBV19 and TRBJ1-5; 11 bases map to TRBD1. The sequence was obtained from a woman aged 40 to 55 with alopecia areata. Some clones in this sample may be carry-over from other donors' samples. CDR3 in amino acids: CASSFGTGGSNQPQHF. CDR3 coding DNA: TGTGCCAGTAGTTTCGGGACAGGGGGGAGCAATCAGCCCCAGCATTTT. Full variable domain (remainder filled in from reference TRBV19 and TRBJ1-5): DGGITQSPKYLFRKEGQNVTLSCEQNLNHDAMYWYRQDPGQGLRLIYYSQIVNDFQKGDIAEGYSVSREKKESFPLTVTSAQKNPTAFYLCASSFGTGGSNQPQHFGDGTRLSIL.